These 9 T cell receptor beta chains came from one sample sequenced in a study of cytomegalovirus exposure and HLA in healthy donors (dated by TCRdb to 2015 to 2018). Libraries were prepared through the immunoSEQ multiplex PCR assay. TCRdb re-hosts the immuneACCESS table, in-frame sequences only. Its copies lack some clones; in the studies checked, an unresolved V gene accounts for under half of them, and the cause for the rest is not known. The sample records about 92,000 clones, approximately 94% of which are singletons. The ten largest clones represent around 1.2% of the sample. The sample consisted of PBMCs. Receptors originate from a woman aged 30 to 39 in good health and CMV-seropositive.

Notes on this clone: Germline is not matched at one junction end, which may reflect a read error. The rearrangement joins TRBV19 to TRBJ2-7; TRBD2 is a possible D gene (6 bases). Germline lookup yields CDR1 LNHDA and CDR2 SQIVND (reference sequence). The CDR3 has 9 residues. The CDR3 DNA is TGTGCCAGTAACCCCGGGACTCCCTTC. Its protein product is CASNPGTPF.

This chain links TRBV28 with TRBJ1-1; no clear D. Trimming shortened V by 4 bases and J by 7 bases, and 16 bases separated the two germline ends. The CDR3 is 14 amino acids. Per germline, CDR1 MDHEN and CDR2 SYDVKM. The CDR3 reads CASSSRERRYEAFF. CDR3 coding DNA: TGTGCCAGCAGTTCCAGAGAGCGAAGGTATGAAGCTTTCTTT.

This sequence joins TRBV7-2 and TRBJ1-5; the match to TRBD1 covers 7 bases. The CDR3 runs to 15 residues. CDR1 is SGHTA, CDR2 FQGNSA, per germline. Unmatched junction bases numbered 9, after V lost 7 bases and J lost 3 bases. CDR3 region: CASNQGGQSNQPQHF. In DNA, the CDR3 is TGTGCCAGCAATCAAGGGGGACAGTCCAATCAGCCCCAGCATTTT.

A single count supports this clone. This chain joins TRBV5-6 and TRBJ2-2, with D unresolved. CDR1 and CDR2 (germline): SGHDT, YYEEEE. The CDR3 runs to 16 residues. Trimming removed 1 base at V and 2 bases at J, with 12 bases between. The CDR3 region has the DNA TGTGCCAGCAGCTTGCGCGTCGGAGCAAACACCGGGGAGCTGTTTTTT. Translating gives CASSLRVGANTGELFF.

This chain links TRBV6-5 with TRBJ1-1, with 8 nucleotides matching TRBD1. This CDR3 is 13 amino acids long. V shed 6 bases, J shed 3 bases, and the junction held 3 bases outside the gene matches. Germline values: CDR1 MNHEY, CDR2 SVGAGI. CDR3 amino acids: CASRNRGDTEAFF. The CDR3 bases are TGTGCCAGCAGGAACAGGGGGGACACTGAAGCTTTCTTT.

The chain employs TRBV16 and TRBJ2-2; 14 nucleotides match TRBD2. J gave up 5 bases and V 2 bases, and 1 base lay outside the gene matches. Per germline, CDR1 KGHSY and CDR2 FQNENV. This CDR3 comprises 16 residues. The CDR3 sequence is CASSQGTSGRTGELFF. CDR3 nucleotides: TGTGCCAGCAGCCAAGGGACTAGCGGGAGAACCGGGGAGCTGTTTTTT.

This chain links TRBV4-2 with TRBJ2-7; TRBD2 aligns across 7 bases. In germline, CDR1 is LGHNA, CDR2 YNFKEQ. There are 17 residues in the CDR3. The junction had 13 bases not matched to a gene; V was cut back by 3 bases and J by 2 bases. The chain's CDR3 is CASSQSPTRDYTYEQYF. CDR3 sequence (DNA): TGTGCCAGCAGCCAGAGTCCAACCCGGGACTATACCTACGAGCAGTACTTC.

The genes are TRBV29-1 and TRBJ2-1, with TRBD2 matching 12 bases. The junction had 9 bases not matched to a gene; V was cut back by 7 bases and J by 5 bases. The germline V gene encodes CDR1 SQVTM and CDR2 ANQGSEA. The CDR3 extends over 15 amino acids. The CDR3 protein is CSGRTSGKAHNEQFF. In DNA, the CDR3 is TGCAGCGGGAGGACTAGCGGGAAGGCTCACAATGAGCAGTTCTTC.

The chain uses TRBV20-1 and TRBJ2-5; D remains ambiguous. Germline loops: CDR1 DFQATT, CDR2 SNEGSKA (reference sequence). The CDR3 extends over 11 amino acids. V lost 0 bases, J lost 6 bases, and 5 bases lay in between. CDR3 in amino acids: CSARDIQTQYF. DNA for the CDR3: TGCAGTGCTAGAGATATCCAGACCCAGTACTTC.